What follows are 6 T cell receptor beta chains derived from one specimen sequenced in a study of human T cells and chemical hapten exposure. Unfractionated whole blood was the source from which total RNA was extracted. Unique molecular identifiers were linked by the library to individual cDNA molecules. TCRdb ran MiXCR on the reads and lists one entry per CDR3 protein. The data hold about 120,000 distinct CDR3 sequences, with 8% to 9.5% observed a single time. What was sequenced was whole blood. These receptors were collected from a human donor in good health. Some clones in this sample may be carry-over from other donors' samples.

This clonotype occurred many times. The V gene is TRBV7-9, the J gene TRBJ1-4; D might be TRBD1 (6 bases). The germline gives CDR1 SEHNR, CDR2 FQNEAQ (reference sequence). The V end lost 5 bases, the J end lost 3 bases, and 13 bases lay between the germline ends. The CDR3 loop spans 15 amino acids. The CDR3 coding sequence is TGTGCCAGCAGCCCTAGCTCAGGGGCTAATGAAAAACTGTTTTTT. Translation gives CASSPSSGANEKLFF.

The CDR3 here is CASSRGQQYEQYF. DNA for the CDR3: TGTGCCAGCAGCCGGGGACAGCAGTACGAGCAGTACTTC. The rearrangement joins TRBV7-8 to TRBJ2-7; 7 positions agree with TRBD1. This CDR3 contains 13 residues. Germline V lookup: CDR1 SGHVS, CDR2 FQNEAQ. J gave up 4 bases and V 5 bases, and 5 bases lay outside the gene matches.

The CDR3 region is CASSEAWDRANTGELFF. In DNA, the CDR3 is TGTGCCAGCAGTGAAGCGTGGGACAGAGCGAACACCGGGGAGCTGTTTTTT. V and J are TRBV6-1 and TRBJ2-2; 7 bases fit TRBD1. With V trimmed by 0 bases and J by 0 bases, 4 bases remained unmatched. CDR1 is MNHNS, CDR2 SASEGT, per germline. The CDR3 is made up of 17 amino acids.

This clonotype was observed at least ten times. The V and J genes are TRBV6-6 and TRBJ1-1, with D tentatively TRBD1 (6 bases). This CDR3 contains 13 residues. The germline V gene encodes CDR1 MNHNY and CDR2 SVGAGI (reference sequence). With 6 bases removed from V and 7 bases from J, the gap between germline ends came to 15 bases. The CDR3 is CASSLGGTLEAFF. The CDR3, as DNA: TGTGCCAGCAGCCTGGGGGGCACTCTTGAAGCTTTCTTT.

The chain links TRBV15 to TRBJ1-2; 10 positions match TRBD1. Germline trimming cut 0 bases from V and 8 bases from J; bases unmatched to any gene: 6. This CDR3 contains 15 residues. Germline CDR1 is LNHNV and CDR2 is YYDKDF (reference sequence). CDR3 DNA sequence: TGTGCCACCAGCAGAGAGGGACAGGGGTTGGTCGGCTACACCTTC. Encoded protein: CATSREGQGLVGYTF.

The CDR3: CASSLIGATNEKLFF. CDR3 coding DNA: TGTGCCAGCAGCTTGATCGGGGCAACTAATGAAAAACTGTTTTTT. The rearrangement uses TRBV11-2 and TRBJ1-4; D remains ambiguous. This CDR3 contains 15 residues. Per the germline V gene, CDR1 is SGHAT and CDR2 is FQNNGV. Trimming left V 3 bases short and J 0 bases short, with 8 bases between.